Reported below is one T cell receptor beta chain. Its matching antigen is unknown. The data derive from a study of T cells expressing NK-cell markers. At the level of the study: Researchers got TCR beta repertoires out of sorted CD3+CD56+NKG2C+, CD3+CD56+NKG2C- and CD3+CD56-NKG2C+ T cells.

The germline CDR1 and CDR2 sequences are MNHEY and SVGAGI. There are 14 residues in the CDR3. General observations from the study: Whether the expanded NKG2C+ T cell clones recognized HCMV remained unclear. In a group of about six donors, dominant NKG2C+ clonotypes represented about 1.0-8% of CD8+ T cells.

5'RACE template switching built TCR beta cDNA with unique molecular identifiers. Reanalyzing the 5' RACE reads, TCRdb keeps one entry per CDR3 protein, without DNA. The sample totals 450,000 to 600,000 distinct CDR3 sequences. This clonotype was obtained from a man between 18 and 29 years old in good health. The chain employs TRBV6-5 and TRBJ2-7. What was sequenced was blood T cells: a sorted CD56 or NKG2C T cell subset, CD4+ or CD8+ T cells, or bulk PBMC T cells (not recorded which). Here the CDR3 reads CASSYWQSNYEQYF.